This is a list of T cell receptor beta chains from one sample in a study of cytomegalovirus exposure and HLA in healthy donors. Profiled with immunoSEQ multiplex PCR; TCRdb holds only in-frame clones, not every one. The table lists around 150,000 clones, around a tenth of them singletons, with less than 2% in the top ten. Sequences were obtained from PBMCs. Receptors were obtained from a male donor in good health and CMV-seronegative. The CDR3 runs from the conserved cysteine through the conserved F or W. The D gene is left open where the match is weak. A clone size is listed for some rows: how often the clone was seen (once, few, many), or a class if it is expanded.

>TRBJ1-5|.|TRBV28|.
TGTGCCAGCAGTGTCGGGAGCTATCAGCCCCAGCATTTT
CASSVGSYQPQHF
>TRBJ2-7|TRBD1|TRBV7-2|few
TGTGCCAGCAGCGCCGCCCCCTATGACAGGGACCCCTACGAGCAGTACTTC
CASSAAPYDRDPYEQYF
>TRBJ1-6|.|TRBV6-5|.
TGTGCCAGCAGTACCGGACAGTTCAATTCACCCCTCCACTTT
CASSTGQFNSPLHF
>TRBJ2-5|.|TRBV28|few
TGTGCCAGCAGTTTCCAGAGCGGGTTCGGGACCCAGTACTTC
CASSFQSGFGTQYF
>TRBJ2-7|TRBD2|TRBV5-1|.
TGCGCCAGCAGCTTGGAGCGGGGTCCTATACGAGTGCAGTACTTC
CASSLERGPIRVQYF
>TRBJ2-5|.|TRBV28|few
TGTGCCAGCAGTCGTCTATTAACAGGGTCCCAAGAGACCCAGTACTTC
CASSRLLTGSQETQYF
>TRBJ2-7|TRBD2|TRBV5-6|few
TGTGCCAGCAGCTTGACTAGCGGGAGCCTTTCCTACGAGCAGTACTTC
CASSLTSGSLSYEQYF
>TRBJ2-7|.|TRBV27|few
TGTGCCAGCAGTTTACATTGGTCCGGAACCCGGGTATACGAGCAGTACTTC
CASSLHWSGTRVYEQYF
>TRBJ2-5|.|TRBV7-2|few
TGTGCCAGCAGCTCCCACGGCAGGGTAGAGACCCAGTACTTC
CASSSHGRVETQYF
>TRBJ1-1|.|TRBV6-5|.
TGTGCCAGCAGTCTGCAACAGGTCCCGAACACTGAAGCTTTCTTT
CASSLQQVPNTEAFF
>TRBJ2-2|TRBD2|TRBV5-1|few
TGCGCCAGCAGCTTCGGACTAGCGGGGGGATTGACCGGGGAGCTGTTTTTT
CASSFGLAGGLTGELFF
>TRBJ1-2|.|TRBV28|.
TGTGCCAGCAGTCCCTCGGTGTTCTTC
CASSPSVFF
>TRBJ1-4|TRBD1|TRBV27|.
TGTGCCAGCAGTTTAAAGGTGGCGGACAGGGGCGTAATAGGCCAAAATGAAAAACTGTTTTTT
CASSLKVADRGVIGQNEKLFF
>TRBJ2-5|TRBD1|TRBV2|.
TGTGCCAGCAGCCAACCCTACGTCTTTGGGACAGGGGGAGATCGGTCGTACTTC
CASSQPYVFGTGGDRSYF
>TRBJ1-2|.|TRBV20-1|few
TGCAGTGCGTGGAGGTCGGGCTACACCTTC
CSAWRSGYTF
>TRBJ2-2|TRBD2|TRBV27|few
TGTGCCAGCAGTTTATCGCTCGGCGGGGGTAACACCGGGGAGCTGTTTTTT
CASSLSLGGGNTGELFF
>TRBJ1-3|.|TRBV30|few
TGTGCCTCGGTCCGATCTGGAAACACCATATATTTT
CASVRSGNTIYF
>TRBJ1-2|TRBD1|TRBV19|.
TGTGCCAGAGGGACAGGGCCCTATGGCTACACCTTC
CARGTGPYGYTF
>TRBJ1-2|.|TRBV28|few
TGTGCCAGCAGCCGGGAACGGATGACGGGCTACACCTTC
CASSRERMTGYTF
>TRBJ1-1|.|TRBV28|.
TGTGCCAGAAGCCCCAGGGTTGGGACTGAAGCTTTCTTT
CARSPRVGTEAFF
>TRBJ1-5|.|TRBV2|.
TGTGCCAGCAGTGGGGAGTCGGGTCAGCCCCAGCATTTT
CASSGESGQPQHF
>TRBJ1-1|.|TRBV19|.
TGTGCCAGTCCCTCGGTACCCACTGAAGATACCCTGAACACTGAAGCTTTCTTT
CASPSVPTEDTLNTEAFF
>TRBJ2-7|.|TRBV6-1|.
TGTGCCAGCAGTGATACGGGACATTCCTACGAGCAGTACTTC
CASSDTGHSYEQYF
>TRBJ2-5|.|TRBV6-5|.
TGTGCCAGCAGTTACTCGGAGATTGCCTCCCAAGAGACCCAGTACTTC
CASSYSEIASQETQYF
>TRBJ1-1|.|TRBV18|.
TGTGCCAGCTCACCACTAATGACTGAAGCTTTCTTT
CASSPLMTEAFF
>TRBJ1-5|TRBD1|TRBV9|few
TGTGCCAGCAGCGTGACAGGGAATAGCAATCAGCCCCAGCATTTT
CASSVTGNSNQPQHF
>TRBJ2-5|.|TRBV7-2|.
TGTGCCAGCAGCAACAGACAGACAGAGACCCAGTACTTC
CASSNRQTETQYF
>TRBJ2-5|TRBD1|TRBV18|few
TGTGCCAGCTCACACACCGAGGCTCGACAGGGCTTCGCGGAGACCCAGTACTTC
CASSHTEARQGFAETQYF
>TRBJ1-1|.|TRBV6-5|few
TGTGCCAGCAGGGAGGACACTGAAGCTTTCTTT
CASREDTEAFF
>TRBJ2-1|TRBD2|TRBV19|.
TGTGCCAGTAGTAAGGCGGGGGGGCTGTGGGAGCAGTTCTTC
CASSKAGGLWEQFF
>TRBJ1-1|TRBD1|TRBV15|few
TGTGCCACCAGAGCATTTCAGGGGGCGAACACTGAAGCTTTCTTT
CATRAFQGANTEAFF
>TRBJ1-5|.|TRBV4-3|few
TGCGCCAGCAGCCAAGAAACGAGTAGCAATCAGCCCCAGCATTTT
CASSQETSSNQPQHF
>TRBJ2-3|TRBD1|TRBV7-2|.
TGTGCCAGCAGCTTGGTCCCGGGACAGGGGACAGATACGCAGTATTTT
CASSLVPGQGTDTQYF
>TRBJ2-2|.|TRBV7-9|.
TGTGCCAGCAGCAAAGAGGGCGGGGAGCTGTTTTTT
CASSKEGGELFF
>TRBJ2-5|.|TRBV30|few
TGTGCCTGGGACCATAGCGGAGGGTACCAAGAGACCCAGTACTTC
CAWDHSGGYQETQYF
>TRBJ2-5|.|TRBV7-2|few
TGTGCCAGCAGCTTAAATGAGCAAGAGACCCAGTACTTC
CASSLNEQETQYF
>TRBJ2-1|TRBD2|TRBV19|few
TGTGCCAGTAGACCACTAGCGGGGCCCTACAATGAGCAGTTCTTC
CASRPLAGPYNEQFF
>TRBJ2-1|.|TRBV4-3|few
TGCGCCAGCAGCCAAGGCGCCCTTTCGGGGATCATCTACAATGAGCAGTTCTTC
CASSQGALSGIIYNEQFF
>TRBJ2-7|TRBD1|TRBV27|.
TGTGCCAGCAGTTATGGGACAGGGGGCGCTGGCTACGAGCAGTACTTC
CASSYGTGGAGYEQYF
>TRBJ1-1|TRBD1|TRBV5-6|.
TGTGCCAGCAGCTCGCCGGGACAGGACTTGAACACTGAAGCTTTCTTT
CASSSPGQDLNTEAFF
>TRBJ2-1|TRBD2|TRBV5-1|.
TGCGCCAGCAGCTTGTTGGCTAGCGGAGAGGATGAGCAGTTCTTC
CASSLLASGEDEQFF
>TRBJ1-3|.|TRBV4-2|.
TGTGCCAGCAGCCAGTCAGGGCCTCTAGACACCATATATTTT
CASSQSGPLDTIYF
>TRBJ2-7|.|TRBV5-4|.
TGTGCCAGCAGCTTGGGACAGGGAGGTTTGGGCGAGCAGTACTTC
CASSLGQGGLGEQYF
>TRBJ1-5|TRBD1|TRBV2|.
TGTGCCAGCAGTGCGACAGGGAGCAGCAATCAGCCCCAGCATTTT
CASSATGSSNQPQHF
>TRBJ1-4|.|TRBV25-1|.
TGTGCCAGCAGTGAAGCCAGGGTAGCTAATGAAAAACTGTTTTTT
CASSEARVANEKLFF
>TRBJ2-5|TRBD1|TRBV14|few
TGTGCCAGCAGCCAAGATTGGGACAGAGAGACCCAGTACTTC
CASSQDWDRETQYF
>TRBJ2-7|.|TRBV7-9|few
TGTGCCAGCAGCTTAGCGGTTGGAGCGGCTAGCCAGCAGTACTTC
CASSLAVGAASQQYF
>TRBJ1-2|.|TRBV28|.
TGTGCCAGCAGTCTAGGGGGGGGGCCGCTGGGCTACACCTTC
CASSLGGGPLGYTF